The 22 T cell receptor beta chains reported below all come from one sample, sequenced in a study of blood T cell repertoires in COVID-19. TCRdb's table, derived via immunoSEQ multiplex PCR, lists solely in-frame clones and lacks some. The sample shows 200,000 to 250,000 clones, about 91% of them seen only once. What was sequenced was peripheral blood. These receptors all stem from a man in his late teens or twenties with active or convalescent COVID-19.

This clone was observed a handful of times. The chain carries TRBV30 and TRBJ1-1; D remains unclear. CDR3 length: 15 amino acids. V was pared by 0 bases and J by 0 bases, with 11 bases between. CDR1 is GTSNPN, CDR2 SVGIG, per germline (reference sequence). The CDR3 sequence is CAWSVRLAMNTEAFF. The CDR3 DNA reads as TGTGCCTGGAGTGTACGTCTGGCCATGAACACTGAAGCTTTCTTT.

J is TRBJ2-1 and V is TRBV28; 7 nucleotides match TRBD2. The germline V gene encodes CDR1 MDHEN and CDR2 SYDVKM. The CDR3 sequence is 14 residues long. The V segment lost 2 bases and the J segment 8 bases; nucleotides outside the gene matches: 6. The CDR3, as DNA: TGTGCCAGCAGTTTACCCCGACTAGCCGATGAGCAGTTCTTC. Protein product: CASSLPRLADEQFF.

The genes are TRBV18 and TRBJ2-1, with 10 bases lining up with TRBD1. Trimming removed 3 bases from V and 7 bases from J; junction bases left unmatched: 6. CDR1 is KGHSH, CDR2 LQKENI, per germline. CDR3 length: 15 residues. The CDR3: CASSPSRTGGNEQFF. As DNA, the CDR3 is TGTGCCAGCTCACCTTCCAGGACAGGGGGGAATGAGCAGTTCTTC.

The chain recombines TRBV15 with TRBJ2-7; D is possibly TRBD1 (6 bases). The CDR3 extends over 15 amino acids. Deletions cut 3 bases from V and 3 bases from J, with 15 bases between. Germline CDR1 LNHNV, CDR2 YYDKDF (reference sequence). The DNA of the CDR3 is TGTGCCACCAGCAGTCAGGGGTCAGATATCTACGAGCAGTACTTC. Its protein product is CATSSQGSDIYEQYF.

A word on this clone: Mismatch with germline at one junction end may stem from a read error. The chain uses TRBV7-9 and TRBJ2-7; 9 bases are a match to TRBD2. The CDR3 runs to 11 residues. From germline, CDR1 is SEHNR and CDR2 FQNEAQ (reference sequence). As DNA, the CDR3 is TGTGCCAGCAGCCTAGAGCGGGGGGTAGACTTC. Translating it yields CASSLERGVDF.

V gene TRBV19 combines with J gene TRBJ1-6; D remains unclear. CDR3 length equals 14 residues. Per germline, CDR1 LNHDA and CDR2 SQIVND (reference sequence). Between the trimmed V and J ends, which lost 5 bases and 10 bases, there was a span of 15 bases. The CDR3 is CASSWQGAQSPLHF. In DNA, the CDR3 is TGTGCCAGTAGTTGGCAAGGAGCCCAGTCACCCCTCCACTTT.

The DNA of the CDR3 is TGCAGTGCCAGTCCTGGGACAAATGGAAACACCATATATTTT. Translating gives CSASPGTNGNTIYF. The genes are TRBV20-1 and TRBJ1-3; D perhaps matches TRBD1 (6 bases). V was clipped by 6 bases and J by 3 bases, with 15 bases between them. CDR1 is DFQATT, CDR2 SNEGSKA, per germline (reference sequence). The CDR3 is 14 amino acids.

The CDR3 DNA sequence: TGCGCCAGCAGTGAGGACACACAAGAGACCCAGTACTTC. This gives the protein CASSEDTQETQYF. The genes are TRBV10-2 and TRBJ2-5; D not certain. Germline CDR1 reads WSHSY; CDR2 reads SAAADI. Trimming removed 2 bases at V and 2 bases at J, with 6 bases between. The CDR3 length is 13 residues.

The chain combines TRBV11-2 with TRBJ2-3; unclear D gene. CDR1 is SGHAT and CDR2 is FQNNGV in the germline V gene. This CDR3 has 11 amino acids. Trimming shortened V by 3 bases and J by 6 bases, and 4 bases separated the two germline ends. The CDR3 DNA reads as TGTGCCAGCAGCTTGCAGGATACGCAGTATTTT. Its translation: CASSLQDTQYF.

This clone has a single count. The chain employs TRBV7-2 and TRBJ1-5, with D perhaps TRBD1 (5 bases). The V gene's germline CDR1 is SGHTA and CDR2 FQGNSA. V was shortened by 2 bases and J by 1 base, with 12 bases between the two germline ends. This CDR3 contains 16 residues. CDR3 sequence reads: CASSLNQGPSNQPQHF. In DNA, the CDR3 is TGTGCCAGCAGCTTAAATCAGGGCCCGAGCAATCAGCCCCAGCATTTT.

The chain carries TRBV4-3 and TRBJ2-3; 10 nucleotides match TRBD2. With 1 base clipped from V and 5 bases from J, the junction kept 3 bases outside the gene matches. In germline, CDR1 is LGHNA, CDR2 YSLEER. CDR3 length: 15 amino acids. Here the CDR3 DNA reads TGCGCCAGCAGCCAAGTGGTAGCGGGAGGAGATACGCAGTATTTT. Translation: CASSQVVAGGDTQYF.

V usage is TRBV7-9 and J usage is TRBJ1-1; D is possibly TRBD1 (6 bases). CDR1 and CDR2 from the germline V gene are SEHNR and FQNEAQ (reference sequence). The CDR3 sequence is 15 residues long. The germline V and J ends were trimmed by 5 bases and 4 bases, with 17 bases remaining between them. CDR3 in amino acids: CASSPNKGGGTEAFF. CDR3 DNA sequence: TGTGCCAGCAGCCCTAACAAGGGGGGGGGCACTGAAGCTTTCTTT.

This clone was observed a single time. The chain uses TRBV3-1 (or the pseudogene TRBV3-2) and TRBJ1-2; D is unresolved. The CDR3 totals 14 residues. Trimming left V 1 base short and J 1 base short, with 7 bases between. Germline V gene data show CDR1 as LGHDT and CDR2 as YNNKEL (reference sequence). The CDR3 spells CASSQARVNYGYTF. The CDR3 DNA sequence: TGTGCCAGCAGCCAAGCTAGAGTTAACTATGGCTACACCTTC.

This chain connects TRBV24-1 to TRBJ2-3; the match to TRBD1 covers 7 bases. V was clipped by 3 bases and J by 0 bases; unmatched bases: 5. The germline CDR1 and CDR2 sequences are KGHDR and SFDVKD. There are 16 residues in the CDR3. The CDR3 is CATSDPRGYSTDTQYF. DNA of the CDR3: TGTGCCACCAGTGATCCCAGGGGGTATAGCACAGATACGCAGTATTTT.

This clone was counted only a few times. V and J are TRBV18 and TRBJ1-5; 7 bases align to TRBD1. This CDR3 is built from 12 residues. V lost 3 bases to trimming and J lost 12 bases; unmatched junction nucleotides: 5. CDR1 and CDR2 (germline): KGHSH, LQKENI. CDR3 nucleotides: TGTGCCAGCTCACCCGAAACAGGGGACCAGCATTTT. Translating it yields CASSPETGDQHF.

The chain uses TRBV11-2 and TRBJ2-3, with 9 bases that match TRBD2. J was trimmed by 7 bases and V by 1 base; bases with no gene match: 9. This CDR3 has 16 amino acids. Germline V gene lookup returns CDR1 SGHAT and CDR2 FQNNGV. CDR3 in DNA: TGTGCCAGCAGCTTAGGTTGGACTAGCGATTCACATACGCAGTATTTT. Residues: CASSLGWTSDSHTQYF.

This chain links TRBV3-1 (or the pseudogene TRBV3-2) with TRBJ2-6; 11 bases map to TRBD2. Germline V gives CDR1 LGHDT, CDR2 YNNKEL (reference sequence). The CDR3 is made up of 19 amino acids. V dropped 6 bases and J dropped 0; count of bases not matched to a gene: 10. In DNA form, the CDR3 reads TGTGCCAGCAGTTCCCCTCTTCTAGCGGGAGGCTCTGGGGCCAACGTCCTGACTTTC. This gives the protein CASSSPLLAGGSGANVLTF.

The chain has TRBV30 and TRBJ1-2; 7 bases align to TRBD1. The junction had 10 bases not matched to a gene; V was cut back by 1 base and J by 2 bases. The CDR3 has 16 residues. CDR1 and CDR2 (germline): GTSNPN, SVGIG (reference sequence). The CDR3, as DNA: TGTGCCTGGAGTGGCCTTAGACAGGGAGGCAACTATGGCTACACCTTC. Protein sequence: CAWSGLRQGGNYGYTF.

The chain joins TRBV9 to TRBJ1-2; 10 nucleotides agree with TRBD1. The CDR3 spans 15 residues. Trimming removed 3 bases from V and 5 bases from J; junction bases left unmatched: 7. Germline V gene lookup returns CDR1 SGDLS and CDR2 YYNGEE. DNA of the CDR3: TGTGCCAGCAGCGCCAGGACAGGGGGTGGGTATGGCTACACCTTC. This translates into CASSARTGGGYGYTF. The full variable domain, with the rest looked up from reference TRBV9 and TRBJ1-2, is DSGVTQTPKHLITATGQRVTLRCSPRSGDLSVYWYQQSLDQGLQFLIQYYNGEERAKGNILERFSAQQFPDLHSELNLSSLELGDSALYFCASSARTGGGYGYTFGSGTRLTVV.

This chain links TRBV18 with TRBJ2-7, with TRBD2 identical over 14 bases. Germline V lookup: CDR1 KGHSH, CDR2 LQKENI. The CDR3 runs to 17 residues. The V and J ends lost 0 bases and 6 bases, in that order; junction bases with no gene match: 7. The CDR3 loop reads CASSPPWGLAGAGEQYF. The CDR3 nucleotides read TGTGCCAGCTCACCACCGTGGGGACTAGCGGGAGCCGGCGAGCAGTACTTC.

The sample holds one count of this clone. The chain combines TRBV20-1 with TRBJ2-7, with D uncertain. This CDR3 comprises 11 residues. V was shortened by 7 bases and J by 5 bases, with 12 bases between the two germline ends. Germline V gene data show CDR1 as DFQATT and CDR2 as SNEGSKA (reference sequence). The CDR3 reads CSVRSGHEQYF. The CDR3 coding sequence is TGCAGTGTCCGGTCAGGCCACGAGCAGTACTTC.

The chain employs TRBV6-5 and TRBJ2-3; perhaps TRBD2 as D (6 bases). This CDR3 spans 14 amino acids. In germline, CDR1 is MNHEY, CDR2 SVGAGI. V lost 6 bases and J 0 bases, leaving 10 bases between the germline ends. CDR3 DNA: TGTGCCAGCAGGCGGGGCGGGAGCACAGATACGCAGTATTTT. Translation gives CASRRGGSTDTQYF.